This is a list of T cell receptor beta chains from one sample in a study of identical twins. TCRdb fed the 5' RACE reads into MiXCR, producing one record per CDR3 protein. The table includes a few hundred thousand distinct CDR3 sequences, over 9.5% detected once. Source material: memory T cells sorted from blood. Source of these receptors: a man aged 45-60 years in good health. CDR3s include the opening cysteine and the closing phenylalanine or tryptophan. The D gene is left open where the match is weak. For some rows the clone size is stated as once, few or many, or as a class when expanded; others skip it.

V: TRBV29-1; J: TRBJ2-1; size: few; D: NA; CDR3: CSVDAYNEQFF; DNA: TGCAGCGTTGACGCTTACAATGAGCAGTTCTTC
V: TRBV18; J: TRBJ2-7; size: NA; D: TRBD2; CDR3: CASSPLGRAGSSYEQYF; DNA: TGTGCCAGCTCACCCCTAGGGAGAGCGGGGAGCTCCTACGAGCAGTACTTC
V: TRBV20-1; J: TRBJ2-3; size: few; D: NA; CDR3: CSARDVTDTQYF; DNA: TGCAGTGCTAGAGACGTTACAGATACGCAGTATTTT
V: TRBV5-1; J: TRBJ2-1; size: NA; D: TRBD1; CDR3: CASRLGQGTSSEQFF; DNA: TGCGCCAGCAGATTAGGACAGGGGACGTCGTCTGAGCAGTTCTTC
V: TRBV6-1; J: TRBJ2-5; size: NA; D: NA; CDR3: CASSELGSQLETQYF; DNA: TGTGCCAGCAGTGAATTAGGCAGCCAATTAGAGACCCAGTACTTC
V: TRBV2; J: TRBJ1-2; size: many; D: NA; CDR3: CASSPQGQGYTF; DNA: TGTGCCAGCAGTCCACAGGGTCAGGGCTACACCTTC
V: TRBV14; J: TRBJ1-2; size: NA; D: TRBD1; CDR3: CASSQTGTDFLGNYGYTF; DNA: TGTGCCAGCAGCCAAACCGGGACAGACTTCCTTGGCAACTATGGCTACACCTTC
V: TRBV18; J: TRBJ1-2; size: NA; D: NA; CDR3: CASSQNKNYGYTF; DNA: TGTGCCAGCTCACAGAACAAAAACTATGGCTACACCTTC
V: TRBV7-8; J: TRBJ1-2; size: many; D: NA; CDR3: CASSLGSGNYGYTF; DNA: TGTGCCAGCAGCTTAGGCTCAGGGAACTATGGCTACACCTTC
V: TRBV20-1; J: TRBJ2-1; size: few; D: TRBD2; CDR3: CSADRTSGRYSYNEQFF; DNA: TGCAGTGCTGATAGGACTAGCGGTCGATACTCCTACAATGAGCAGTTCTTC
V: TRBV5-6; J: TRBJ2-1; size: NA; D: NA; CDR3: CASSLVQYNEQFF; DNA: TGTGCCAGCAGCTTGGTTCAGTACAATGAGCAGTTCTTC
V: TRBV7-6; J: TRBJ2-3; size: many; D: NA; CDR3: CASSLAPPDTQYF; DNA: TGTGCCAGCAGCTTGGCTCCTCCAGATACGCAGTATTTT
V: TRBV4-2; J: TRBJ2-7; size: NA; D: TRBD2; CDR3: CASSPGLAGNNYEQYF; DNA: TGTGCCAGCAGCCCCGGATTAGCGGGGAACAACTACGAGCAGTACTTC
V: TRBV7-2; J: TRBJ2-2; size: many; D: TRBD1; CDR3: CASSRDRVRTGELFF; DNA: TGTGCCAGCAGCCGGGACAGGGTGAGGACCGGGGAGCTGTTTTTT
V: TRBV6-2/TRBV6-3; J: TRBJ2-3; size: many; D: NA; CDR3: CASTMGLRNTDTQYF; DNA: TGTGCCAGCACCATGGGACTCCGCAACACAGATACGCAGTATTTT
V: TRBV20-1; J: TRBJ2-1; size: many; D: TRBD1; CDR3: CSGQGDGNEQFF; DNA: TGCAGTGGACAGGGGGACGGCAATGAGCAGTTCTTC
V: TRBV6-2/TRBV6-3; J: TRBJ2-5; size: many; D: NA; CDR3: CASSYSETQYF; DNA: TGTGCCAGCAGTTACTCAGAGACCCAGTACTTC
V: TRBV7-6; J: TRBJ2-3; size: NA; D: TRBD2; CDR3: CASSLDGRGLAGDTQYF; DNA: TGTGCCAGCAGCTTAGACGGGCGGGGGCTAGCGGGAGATACGCAGTATTTT
V: TRBV11-2; J: TRBJ2-7; size: many; D: NA; CDR3: CASSTGPGASYEQYF; DNA: TGTGCCAGCAGTACAGGACCAGGGGCAAGCTACGAGCAGTACTTC
V: TRBV5-6; J: TRBJ2-5; size: NA; D: TRBD2; CDR3: CASSFQGLAEETQYF; DNA: TGTGCCAGCAGCTTTCAGGGACTAGCGGAAGAGACCCAGTACTTC
V: TRBV15; J: TRBJ2-1; size: many; D: NA; CDR3: CATSKKQERSEQFF; DNA: TGTGCCACCAGTAAGAAACAGGAGAGAAGCGAGCAGTTCTTC
V: TRBV14; J: TRBJ2-2; size: many; D: NA; CDR3: CASRENRDGNTGELFF; DNA: TGTGCCAGCAGAGAGAACCGGGACGGGAACACCGGGGAGCTGTTTTTT
V: TRBV9; J: TRBJ1-1; size: few; D: NA; CDR3: CASSVVGGNTEAFF; DNA: TGTGCCAGCAGCGTAGTAGGAGGGAACACTGAAGCTTTCTTT
V: TRBV24-1; J: TRBJ2-7; size: NA; D: TRBD1; CDR3: CATETGQGGEQYF; DNA: TGTGCCACAGAAACGGGACAGGGGGGCGAGCAGTACTTC
V: TRBV7-9; J: TRBJ2-7; size: many; D: NA; CDR3: CASSSGQSSYEQYF; DNA: TGTGCCAGCAGCTCTGGACAGTCTTCCTACGAGCAGTACTTC
V: TRBV12-3/TRBV12-4; J: TRBJ1-2; size: few; D: NA; CDR3: CASSLGAQEDGYTF; DNA: TGTGCCAGCAGTTTGGGGGCCCAAGAAGACGGCTACACCTTC
V: TRBV28; J: TRBJ2-1; size: few; D: TRBD1; CDR3: CASSWTGSNNEQFF; DNA: TGTGCCAGCAGCTGGACAGGGAGTAACAATGAGCAGTTCTTC
V: TRBV7-8; J: TRBJ1-5; size: NA; D: NA; CDR3: CASSIEMNQPQHF; DNA: TGTGCCAGCAGCATTGAAATGAACCAGCCCCAGCATTTT
V: TRBV3-1; J: TRBJ2-7; size: many; D: NA; CDR3: CASSQMEGYEQYF; DNA: TGTGCCAGCAGCCAGATGGAGGGCTACGAGCAGTACTTC
V: TRBV24-1; J: TRBJ2-3; size: few; D: NA; CDR3: CATSDGGTAGYTQYF; DNA: TGTGCCACCAGTGATGGCGGGACCGCCGGGTATACGCAGTATTTT
V: TRBV4-3; J: TRBJ2-5; size: NA; D: TRBD1; CDR3: CASSQEGRGPETQYF; DNA: TGCGCCAGCAGCCAAGAGGGAAGGGGGCCGGAGACCCAGTACTTC
V: TRBV7-9; J: TRBJ2-1; size: NA; D: NA; CDR3: CASSSFGQTSYNEQFF; DNA: TGTGCCAGCAGCTCCTTTGGACAGACTTCCTACAATGAGCAGTTCTTC
V: TRBV29-1; J: TRBJ1-5; size: many; D: TRBD1; CDR3: CSVEVSGTGNQPQHF; DNA: TGCAGCGTTGAAGTCTCCGGGACAGGGAATCAGCCCCAGCATTTT
V: TRBV25-1; J: TRBJ2-1; size: few; D: TRBD2; CDR3: CASSEFKEAGGRGEQFF; DNA: TGTGCCAGCAGTGAATTTAAGGAGGCGGGGGGCAGAGGTGAGCAGTTCTTC
V: TRBV20-1; J: TRBJ2-2; size: many; D: NA; CDR3: CSARGTVNTGELFF; DNA: TGCAGTGCTAGGGGGACGGTGAACACCGGGGAGCTGTTTTTT
V: TRBV7-9; J: TRBJ1-1; size: few; D: NA; CDR3: CASSLEVGGNTEAFF; DNA: TGTGCCAGCAGCTTAGAAGTGGGAGGAAACACTGAAGCTTTCTTT
V: TRBV11-2; J: TRBJ1-4; size: few; D: NA; CDR3: CASSLDSAGAYEKLFF; DNA: TGTGCCAGCAGCTTAGATTCTGCGGGAGCCTATGAAAAACTGTTTTTT
V: TRBV7-2; J: TRBJ2-7; size: many; D: NA; CDR3: CASSVVPGAQYEQYF; DNA: TGTGCCAGCAGCGTCGTCCCCGGAGCTCAATACGAGCAGTACTTC
V: TRBV7-6; J: TRBJ2-3; size: NA; D: TRBD2; CDR3: CASSLFLAGGPRDTQYF; DNA: TGTGCCAGCAGCTTATTTCTAGCGGGAGGGCCTAGGGATACGCAGTATTTT
V: TRBV4-1; J: TRBJ1-3; size: many; D: TRBD1; CDR3: CASSQTAQGAGGNTIYF; DNA: TGCGCCAGCAGCCAAACTGCCCAGGGGGCCGGTGGAAACACCATATATTTT
V: TRBV9; J: TRBJ2-1; size: many; D: NA; CDR3: CASSVAGTQYNEQFF; DNA: TGTGCCAGCAGCGTAGCAGGGACCCAGTACAATGAGCAGTTCTTC
V: TRBV12-3/TRBV12-4; J: TRBJ1-6; size: many; D: TRBD1; CDR3: CASSPTGFNSPLHF; DNA: TGTGCCAGCAGTCCGACAGGGTTTAATTCACCCCTCCACTTT
V: TRBV7-3; J: TRBJ2-1; size: NA; D: TRBD2; CDR3: CASSLGGLDNEQFF; DNA: TGTGCCAGCAGCTTAGGGGGACTAGACAATGAGCAGTTCTTC
V: TRBV28; J: TRBJ2-5; size: NA; D: NA; CDR3: CASSSHLGTQYF; DNA: TGTGCCAGCAGTAGCCATCTGGGGACCCAGTACTTC
V: TRBV5-6; J: TRBJ2-7; size: many; D: TRBD1; CDR3: CASNRITGAYEQYF; DNA: TGTGCCAGCAACAGAATTACAGGGGCCTACGAGCAGTACTTC
V: TRBV14; J: TRBJ2-1; size: few; D: TRBD2; CDR3: CASSTWTSAYNEQFF; DNA: TGTGCCAGCAGCACCTGGACTAGCGCCTACAATGAGCAGTTCTTC
V: TRBV20-1; J: TRBJ2-7; size: NA; D: TRBD2; CDR3: CSARVYSSGGAREQYF; DNA: TGCAGTGCTAGAGTTTATTCTAGCGGGGGGGCCAGGGAGCAGTACTTC
V: TRBV28; J: TRBJ2-4; size: once; D: TRBD2; CDR3: CASRKGTSGRKNIQYF; DNA: TGTGCCAGCAGGAAGGGGACTAGCGGGAGGAAAAACATTCAGTACTTC
V: TRBV20-1; J: TRBJ2-7; size: NA; D: TRBD2; CDR3: CSARVFRTSSYEQYF; DNA: TGCAGTGCTAGAGTTTTTAGGACTAGCAGCTACGAGCAGTACTTC
V: TRBV29-1; J: TRBJ2-1; size: many; D: NA; CDR3: CSARNNEQFF; DNA: TGCAGCGCCAGGAACAATGAGCAGTTCTTC
V: TRBV12-3/TRBV12-4; J: TRBJ2-7; size: few; D: NA; CDR3: CASSFARRSYEQYF; DNA: TGTGCCAGCAGTTTTGCCAGGAGGTCCTACGAGCAGTACTTC
V: TRBV29-1; J: TRBJ2-3; size: many; D: NA; CDR3: CSVLITGFLPDTQYF; DNA: TGCAGCGTTCTGATTACAGGGTTTCTTCCAGATACGCAGTATTTT
V: TRBV20-1; J: TRBJ2-3; size: many; D: NA; CDR3: CSASRQTDTQYF; DNA: TGCAGTGCTAGTCGCCAGACAGATACGCAGTATTTT
V: TRBV24-1; J: TRBJ2-1; size: many; D: NA; CDR3: CATSDFYNEQFF; DNA: TGTGCCACCAGTGATTTTTACAATGAGCAGTTCTTC
V: TRBV6-1; J: TRBJ2-1; size: few; D: TRBD2; CDR3: CASSELAGGPAVQFF; DNA: TGTGCCAGCAGTGAACTAGCGGGGGGGCCCGCTGTTCAGTTCTTC
V: TRBV7-2; J: TRBJ2-4; size: few; D: NA; CDR3: CASSLVGGRRAKNIQYF; DNA: TGTGCCAGCAGCTTAGTCGGGGGGCGGAGGGCCAAAAACATTCAGTACTTC
V: TRBV28; J: TRBJ1-5; size: few; D: NA; CDR3: CASTKGGGFNQPQHF; DNA: TGTGCCAGCACCAAAGGGGGGGGTTTCAATCAGCCCCAGCATTTT
V: TRBV9; J: TRBJ2-7; size: NA; D: NA; CDR3: CASSVGDSYEQYF; DNA: TGTGCCAGCAGCGTAGGGGACTCCTACGAGCAGTACTTC